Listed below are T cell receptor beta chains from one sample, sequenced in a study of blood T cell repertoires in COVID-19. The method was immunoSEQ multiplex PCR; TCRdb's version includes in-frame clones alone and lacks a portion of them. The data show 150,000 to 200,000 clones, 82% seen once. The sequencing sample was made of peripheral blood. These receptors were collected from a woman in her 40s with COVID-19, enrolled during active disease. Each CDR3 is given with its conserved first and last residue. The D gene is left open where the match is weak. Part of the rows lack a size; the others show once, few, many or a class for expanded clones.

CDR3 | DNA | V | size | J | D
CARSLGAFAEAFF | TGTGCCAGAAGCTTGGGAGCGTTCGCTGAAGCTTTCTTT | TRBV5-3 | - | TRBJ1-1 | -
CASSLTPGDGYTF | TGTGCCAGCAGCTTAACTCCAGGGGATGGCTACACCTTC | TRBV7-3 | - | TRBJ1-2 | -
CASSLGARETQYF | TGTGCCAGCAGCTTGGGGGCCAGGGAGACCCAGTACTTC | TRBV7-2 | once | TRBJ2-5 | -
CASSLPGETDTQYF | TGTGCCAGCAGTCTACCTGGGGAGACAGATACGCAGTATTTT | TRBV27 | - | TRBJ2-3 | -
CASSFGGGQGFDYTF | TGTGCCAGCAGCTTCGGTGGGGGACAGGGGTTCGACTACACCTTC | TRBV7-2 | - | TRBJ1-2 | TRBD1
CASREPGLALYF | TGTGCCAGCAGAGAACCGGGACTAGCGTTGTATTTT | TRBV28 | - | TRBJ2-3 | TRBD2
CASSFGRGYEQYF | TGTGCCAGCAGTTTTGGCAGGGGGTACGAGCAGTACTTC | TRBV27 | - | TRBJ2-7 | TRBD1
CASLRGRAPNNEQFF | TGTGCCAGCCTCCGCGGGAGGGCCCCCAACAATGAGCAGTTCTTC | TRBV2 | few | TRBJ2-1 | TRBD2
CSAGSSGVLSGELFF | TGCAGCGCCGGAAGTAGCGGGGTGTTATCCGGGGAGCTGTTTTTT | TRBV29-1 | - | TRBJ2-2 | TRBD2
CASSDRQGPGYEQYF | TGTGCCAGCAGTGACCGACAGGGGCCAGGCTACGAGCAGTACTTC | TRBV2 | - | TRBJ2-7 | TRBD1
CASSRDRGAGNTIYF | TGCGCCAGCAGCCGCGACAGGGGAGCTGGAAACACCATATATTTT | TRBV5-1 | few | TRBJ1-3 | TRBD1
CASSSRKLNTEAFF | TGTGCCAGCAGCTCCAGAAAATTGAACACTGAAGCTTTCTTT | TRBV13 | - | TRBJ1-1 | -
CASMKAGVWYEQYF | TGTGCCAGCATGAAAGCGGGAGTGTGGTACGAGCAGTACTTC | TRBV2 | - | TRBJ2-7 | TRBD2
CASSAYFRGKGKTGELFF | TGTGCCAGCAGCGCCTATTTCAGGGGGAAAGGGAAGACCGGGGAGCTGTTTTTT | TRBV13 | - | TRBJ2-2 | TRBD1
CASSPLIGGGGYEQYF | TGCGCCAGCAGCCCCTTGATAGGAGGGGGCGGCTACGAGCAGTACTTC | TRBV5-1 | once | TRBJ2-7 | -
CASSPHGSGQGLSAGYTF | TGTGCCAGCAGCCCACACGGAAGCGGACAGGGTCTTTCAGCTGGCTACACCTTC | TRBV3-1/TRBV3-2 | few | TRBJ1-2 | TRBD1
CASSFTGLADNEQFF | TGTGCCAGCAGCTTCACAGGACTAGCGGATAATGAGCAGTTCTTC | TRBV13 | - | TRBJ2-1 | TRBD2
CASSSTGLGETQYF | TGTGCCAGCAGCTCTACAGGGTTGGGGGAGACCCAGTACTTC | TRBV7-9 | - | TRBJ2-5 | -
CSVVRTGVTEAFF | TGCAGCGTTGTTAGGACAGGGGTCACTGAAGCTTTCTTT | TRBV29-1 | - | TRBJ1-1 | TRBD1
CASSWREAPYGYTF | TGTGCCAGCAGCTGGAGGGAGGCCCCCTATGGCTACACCTTC | TRBV5-4 | - | TRBJ1-2 | -
CASSITSLQADTQYF | TGTGCCAGTAGTATAACGAGCCTACAGGCAGATACGCAGTATTTT | TRBV19 | medium-sized | TRBJ2-3 | -
CASKDSAAMNTEAFF | TGTGCCAGTAAAGACTCGGCGGCTATGAACACTGAAGCTTTCTTT | TRBV19 | - | TRBJ1-1 | -
CASSPRRQTASEGYTF | TGTGCCAGCTCACCCCGAAGACAGACTGCTTCGGAGGGCTACACCTTC | TRBV18 | - | TRBJ1-2 | -
CAWAPDRANEKLFF | TGTGCCTGGGCGCCCGACAGGGCTAATGAAAAACTGTTTTTT | TRBV30 | - | TRBJ1-4 | TRBD1
CASSLGEGLIQGYTF | TGTGCCAGCAGCTTAGGGGAGGGTCTAATCCAGGGCTACACCTTC | TRBV7-9 | - | TRBJ1-2 | -
CASSMGTGGYGYTF | TGTGCCAGCAGCATGGGGACAGGGGGCTATGGCTACACCTTC | TRBV9 | - | TRBJ1-2 | TRBD1
CASSPIASTDTQYF | TGTGCCAGCAGCCCCATAGCTAGCACAGATACGCAGTATTTT | TRBV7-3 | - | TRBJ2-3 | -
CASSSYRDTQYF | TGTGCCAGTAGTAGTTACAGGGATACGCAGTATTTT | TRBV19 | - | TRBJ2-3 | -
CASSYRTGDQPQHF | TGTGCCAGCAGTTATCGCACAGGGGATCAGCCCCAGCATTTT | TRBV6-6 | - | TRBJ1-5 | TRBD1
CASSFPGGLTGELFF | TGTGCCAGCAGTTTCCCAGGGGGCCTCACCGGGGAGCTGTTTTTT | TRBV28 | - | TRBJ2-2 | TRBD1
CASSMGGRVCFRNQPQHF | TGTGCCAGCAGCATGGGAGGCAGGGTTTGTTTTCGCAATCAGCCCCAGCATTTT | TRBV7-6 | - | TRBJ1-5 | -
CASSIAGGSNYGYTF | TGTGCCAGTAGTATAGCAGGAGGATCTAACTATGGCTACACCTTC | TRBV19 | - | TRBJ1-2 | -